This TCR beta chain was observed in a study of T cells after yellow fever vaccination. Study-level results: Among primary-vaccination clones, most reappeared after the booster, at around 97% for CD4 and around 91% for CD8. The CD4 compartment and the CD8 compartment contained a small share of clonotypes in common.

This clonotype was counted between two and nine times. Antigen: not known. The V and J ends lost 2 bases and 5 bases respectively, with 0 bases between them. The CDR3 sequence is 10 residues long. The V gene's germline CDR1 is MNHEY and CDR2 SVGEGT. TCR cDNA was made by 5'RACE template switching, adding a universal primer site and UMIs. TCRdb reprocessed the 5' RACE reads via MiXCR and lists one record per CDR3 protein. The table lists 60,000 or so distinct CDR3 sequences, approximately 7% of them singletons. This clonotype was sampled from a man younger than 35 who received the YFV17D yellow fever vaccine. Sequencing was performed on CD8+ T cells sorted from PBMCs, taken on the day of the first yellow fever vaccination. The gene calls are TRBV6-2 or TRBV6-3 and TRBJ2-5; no clear D gene. In DNA form, the CDR3 reads TGTGCCAGCAGTTACGAGACCCAGTACTTC. This sequence encodes CASSYETQYF.